This TCR beta chain was sequenced in a study of CD8+CD57+ T cells in acquired aplastic anemia. Overall study: On average, sorted CD4+ and CD8+ cells gave roughly 3 ug of DNA. Healthy donor sequencing depth: approximately 9.9 million CD4+, 11 million to 14 million CD8+ reads.

This clonotype was found many times. What it binds is unknown. Genomic DNA constituted the template upon which TCR beta VDJ and CDR3 profiling was performed. MiXCR, run by TCRdb on the reads, gives a single entry per CDR3 protein. Of some 190,000 distinct CDR3 sequences listed, less than 70% are singletons. Regarding the study as a whole: Patients shared just under 30 CD8+ CDR3 sequences with controls.

Germline V gene sequence: CDR1 LNHDA, CDR2 SQIVND (reference sequence). This CDR3 contains 15 residues. The V gene lost 3 bases and the J gene lost 4 bases, with 15 bases spanning the gap. This receptor was identified in a human donor in good health, serving as a control. The sample was sorted CD4+, CD8+, or CD8+CD57+ T cells (not recorded which) from PBMCs. The rearrangement joins TRBV19 to TRBJ1-2; D gene uncertain. CDR3 sequence: CASSIAQKRVYGYTF. The DNA for the CDR3 is TGTGCCAGTAGTATCGCTCAGAAAAGGGTCTATGGCTACACCTTC.